This T cell receptor beta chain was documented in a study of identical twins. Whole-study results and caveats: While abundant cord blood beta clonotypes carried fewer insertions, memory repertoires showed no such pattern.

In the case of this clonotype: The antigen is undetermined. With a much larger clone just one base away, this may be a read error.

MiXCR, run by TCRdb on the 5' RACE reads, gives a single entry per CDR3 protein. The sample lists 350,000 to 500,000 distinct CDR3 sequences; roughly 20% were seen once. Trimming shortened V by 4 bases and J by 1 base, and 11 bases separated the two germline ends. In germline, CDR1 is SGHRS, CDR2 YFSETQ. This CDR3 is 14 amino acids long. This sequence originates from a man over 45 in good health. V is TRBV5-1 and J is TRBJ2-5, with D perhaps TRBD1 (6 bases). Sequenced sample: naive T cells sorted from blood. CDR3 bases: TGCGCCAGCAGCACCTGGACAGCCCAAGAGACCCAGTACTTC. Its protein product is CASSTWTAQETQYF.